This T cell receptor (beta chain) derives from a study of cytomegalovirus exposure and HLA in healthy donors. Trimming left V 3 bases short and J 8 bases short, with 4 bases between. The CDR3 totals 9 residues. From germline, CDR1 is DFQATT and CDR2 SNEGSKA (reference sequence). Primers for the PCR totalled 60 Vbeta and 13 Jbeta. The method was immunoSEQ multiplex PCR; TCRdb's version includes in-frame clones alone and lacks a portion of them. The data contain over 100,000 clones, 75% to 90% of them singletons. The sequence was obtained from a man aged 40-50 years in good health and CMV-seronegative. V gene TRBV20-1 combines with J gene TRBJ1-2, with D unresolved. Sequencing input: PBMCs. The CDR3 sequence: CSASTGYTF. The CDR3, as DNA: TGCAGTGCTAGTACAGGCTACACCTTC.